This is a list of T cell receptor beta chains from one sample in a study of T cells after yellow fever vaccination. TCRdb itself ran the 5' RACE reads through MiXCR, one entry per CDR3 protein. The table lists about 260,000 distinct CDR3 sequences, approximately 12% of them singletons, with around 0.55% in the top ten. The material was CD4+ T cells sorted from PBMCs, obtained 45 days after the yellow fever booster vaccination. These receptors were taken from a man aged 25 to 45 who received the YFV17D yellow fever vaccine. Each CDR3 is given with its conserved first and last residue. D genes are given only for firm matches. Clone size, where shown, is once, few, many, or a class for clones that have expanded.

V	size	D	J	DNA	CDR3
TRBV7-2	-	TRBD2	TRBJ2-3	TGTGCCAGCAGCCCCCGGCTAGCGGGAGTTGGGGATACGCAGTATTTT	CASSPRLAGVGDTQYF
TRBV6-2/TRBV6-3	few	-	TRBJ2-7	TGTGCCAGCAGCTACACAACAGAACCCTCTACCGAGCAGTACTTC	CASSYTTEPSTEQYF
TRBV20-1	-	-	TRBJ2-1	TGCAGTCCCAAAGGCAATGAGCAGTTCTTC	CSPKGNEQFF
TRBV7-2	few	-	TRBJ1-1	TGTGCCAGCAGCCCCAGGGCCTCTAACACTGAAGCTTTCTTT	CASSPRASNTEAFF
TRBV6-1	-	TRBD2	TRBJ2-1	TGTGCCAGCAGTGACATGGGACTAGCGGGAGGGAGTGAGCAGTTCTTC	CASSDMGLAGGSEQFF
TRBV30	-	TRBD1	TRBJ1-1	TGTGCCTGGAGAGGGGGCAACACTGAAGCTTTCTTT	CAWRGGNTEAFF
TRBV5-1	-	-	TRBJ2-7	TGCGCCAGCAGCTTCGGTAGGGCCGACGAGCAGTACTTC	CASSFGRADEQYF
TRBV7-3	many	TRBD2	TRBJ2-2	TGTGCCAGCAGCTTTAGCGGGCAGGGGGAGCTGTTTTTT	CASSFSGQGELFF
TRBV18	-	TRBD2	TRBJ2-1	TGTGCCAGCACACGCGGACTAGCGTTTGACAATGAGCAGTTCTTC	CASTRGLAFDNEQFF
TRBV7-2	-	-	TRBJ1-5	TGTGCCAGCAGCGCAGCAGGGACGGGAAATCAGCCCCAGCATTTT	CASSAAGTGNQPQHF
TRBV18	few	-	TRBJ1-2	TGTGCCAGCTCACCTGTCGGAGGGGGTCGCGACACCTTC	CASSPVGGGRDTF
TRBV28	-	-	TRBJ2-2	TGTGCCAGCAGTTTTCGTCTGGTATCGAACACCGGGGAGCTGTTTTTT	CASSFRLVSNTGELFF
TRBV5-1	-	-	TRBJ2-1	TGCGCCAGCTCCCCCCATACCGAGGTGGAGTACAATGAGCAGTTCTTC	CASSPHTEVEYNEQFF